One and the same sample provided the 7 T cell receptor beta chains below, sequenced in a study of T cell changes during pregnancy in multiple sclerosis. TCRdb keeps only in-frame clones here, not all; method: immunoSEQ multiplex PCR. The table lists about 77,000 clones, about nine tenths of them singletons, with 1.9% in the top ten. Sample: peripheral blood, taken before pregnancy. These receptors were collected from a female donor with multiple sclerosis, enrolled in a pregnancy study.

Here the CDR3 DNA reads TGTGCCAGCAGCCGGGACACGCACACAGATACGCAGTATTTT. This translates into CASSRDTHTDTQYF. This chain joins TRBV6-1 and TRBJ2-3, with a possible D match to TRBD1 (6 bases). Germline V gene data show CDR1 as MNHNS and CDR2 as SASEGT. V was pared by 6 bases and J by 2 bases, with 12 bases between. The CDR3 is 14 amino acids.

The chain is built from TRBV19 and TRBJ2-1, with TRBD2 matching 13 bases. Germline CDR1 and CDR2: LNHDA and SQIVND (reference sequence). V dropped 6 bases and J dropped 0; count of bases not matched to a gene: 8. CDR3 length: 18 residues. In DNA, the CDR3 is TGTGCCAGTAGACGGACTAGCGGGGGTTTAAGCTCCTACAATGAGCAGTTCTTC. Amino acids: CASRRTSGGLSSYNEQFF.

The chain employs TRBV5-4 and TRBJ2-2, with TRBD2 identical over 12 bases. V gave up 6 bases and J gave up 7 bases; unmatched junction bases: 10. CDR1 and CDR2 from the germline V gene are SGHNT and YYREEE (reference sequence). This CDR3 has 16 residues. For the CDR3, the DNA is TGTGCCAGCACCTCTAGCGGGGGGGCCGAGGGCGGGGAGCTGTTTTTT. Translated, it gives CASTSSGGAEGGELFF.

The chain joins TRBV2 to TRBJ1-1, with 9 bases aligning to TRBD1. The CDR3 contains 14 residues. After removal of 5 bases from V and 5 bases from J, the junction contained 6 bases not matched to a gene. The germline V gene has CDR1 SNHLY and CDR2 FYNNEI. The CDR3 sequence is CASSSTGGLTEAFF. The CDR3 bases are TGTGCCAGCAGTTCAACAGGGGGCTTGACTGAAGCTTTCTTT.

This clone was seen only once. The V gene is TRBV7-3, the J gene TRBJ2-5, with 9 bases that match TRBD2. The CDR3 has 15 amino acids. Germline-derived CDR1 and CDR2 are SGHTA and FQGTGA. V dropped 2 bases and J dropped 4; count of bases not matched to a gene: 5. The CDR3 reads CASSLAGGRAETQYF. In DNA, the CDR3 is TGTGCCAGCAGCTTAGCGGGGGGGCGAGCAGAGACCCAGTACTTC.

The rearrangement uses TRBV5-1 and TRBJ1-4; D gene ambiguous. The germline V gene has CDR1 SGHRS and CDR2 YFSETQ. The V and J ends lost 0 bases and 3 bases respectively, with 6 bases between them. This CDR3 is 14 amino acids long. The CDR3 nucleotides are TGCGCCAGCAGCTTGGTCGAGCCTAATGAAAAACTGTTTTTT. It specifies CASSLVEPNEKLFF. The variable domain in full, with the rest retrieved from reference TRBV5-1 and TRBJ1-4, is KAGVTQTPRYLIKTRGQQVTLSCSPISGHRSVSWYQQTPGQGLQFLFEYFSETQRNKGNFPGRFSGRQFSNSRSEMNVSTLELGDSALYLCASSLVEPNEKLFFGSGTQLSVL.

The J gene is TRBJ1-4, the V gene TRBV5-4, with 10 bases that match TRBD1. Trimming removed 3 bases from V and 5 bases from J; junction bases left unmatched: 4. In germline, CDR1 is SGHNT, CDR2 YYREEE (reference sequence). The CDR3 contains 15 residues. This CDR3 is CASSSRTGGNEKLFF. DNA of the CDR3: TGTGCCAGCAGCTCCAGGACAGGGGGAAATGAAAAACTGTTTTTT.